This T cell receptor (beta chain) was recorded in a study of CD4+ T cells in melanoma. Findings of the study overall: In melanoma, neoantigen-specific CD4+ T cells reportedly differed in differentiation state.

As to this clone: Its matching antigen is unknown. This same CDR3 is encoded by further DNA sequences in the sample.

Assay used: immunoSEQ multiplex PCR; TCRdb lists only in-frame clones, some missing. Of about 140,000 clones in the sample, around nine tenths were seen once. In germline, CDR1 is MNHEY, CDR2 SMNVEV (reference sequence). CDR3 size: 14 residues. V lost 6 bases and J lost 3, with 11 bases in between. The source is a human donor with melanoma. The chain uses TRBV27 and TRBJ1-4; possible D gene TRBD1, 6 bases. As DNA, the CDR3 is TGTGCCAGCAGGTTACAGGGATCTAATGAAAAACTGTTTTTT. Protein sequence: CASRLQGSNEKLFF. The full variable domain, rest sourced from reference TRBV27 and TRBJ1-4, is EAQVTQNPRYLITVTGKKLTVTCSQNMNHEYMSWYRQDPGLGLRQIYYSMNVEVTDKGDVPEGYKVSRKEKRNFPLILESPSPNQTSLYFCASRLQGSNEKLFFGSGTQLSVL.